Detailed here is one TCR beta chain. Its antigen is as yet unknown. None of the participants with HIV were treated outside the United States. Researchers report immunoSEQ v3.0 was run at survey level. Libraries were prepared by immunoSEQ multiplex PCR; TCRdb keeps only in-frame clonotypes and omits some of them. Among about 21,000 clones listed, about four fifths were seen once. The data stem from a study of long-term antiretroviral therapy in people with HIV. Study-level findings and limits: With ART, diversity went up but was still lower than in transplant donor controls. Comparison with controls showed narrower CDR3 length ranges in HIV repertoires.

The CDR3 sequence is 11 residues long. Per the germline V gene, CDR1 is MDHEN and CDR2 is SYDVKM. V gene TRBV28 combines with J gene TRBJ2-1; 10 positions agree with TRBD2. The receptor's source is a man in his forties or fifties with HIV. Sequencing used unsorted PBMCs, obtained at the start of antiretroviral therapy. The CDR3 region has the DNA TGTGTTTCCGGGACTAGCGCGGAGCAGTTCTTC. This encodes CVSGTSAEQFF.